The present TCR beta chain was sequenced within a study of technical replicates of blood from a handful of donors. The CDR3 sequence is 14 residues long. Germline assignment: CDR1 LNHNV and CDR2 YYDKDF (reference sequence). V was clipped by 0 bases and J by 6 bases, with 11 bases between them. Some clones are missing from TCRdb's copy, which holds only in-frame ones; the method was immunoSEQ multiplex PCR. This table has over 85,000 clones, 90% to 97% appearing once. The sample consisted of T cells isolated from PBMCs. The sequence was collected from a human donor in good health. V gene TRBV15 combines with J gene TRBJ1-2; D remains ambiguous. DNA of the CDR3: TGTGCCACCAGCAGAGATGGAGGGTGGAATGGCTACACCTTC. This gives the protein CATSRDGGWNGYTF. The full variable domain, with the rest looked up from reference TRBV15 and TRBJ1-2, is DAMVIQNPRYQVTQFGKPVTLSCSQTLNHNVMYWYQQKSSQAPKLLFHYYDKDFNNEADTPDNFQSRRPNTSFCFLDIRSPGLGDTAMYLCATSRDGGWNGYTFGSGTRLTVV.